Below are 8 T cell receptor beta chains sequenced from a single sample in a study of shared clonotypes between healthy human individuals. Clones were read by immunoSEQ multiplex PCR, and TCRdb kept only the in-frame ones, dropping some. The sample comprises fewer than 1.6 million clones, 98% to 99% of which are singletons, and around 0.33% rests with the top ten. The sequencing input was naive CD4+ T cells sorted from blood. Subset described: CD45RA+ positively selected. The receptors come from a man aged 25 to 45 in good health.

This chain uses TRBV4-1 with TRBJ1-2, with D maybe TRBD1 (6 bases). Trimming took off 1 base at V and 1 base at J, with 13 bases between the two ends. Germline V gene lookup returns CDR1 MGHRA and CDR2 YSYEKL. This CDR3 is built from 16 residues. The CDR3 reads CASSQGGGRGNYGYTF. The CDR3, as DNA: TGCGCCAGCAGCCAAGGGGGAGGCAGGGGTAACTATGGCTACACCTTC.

V and J are TRBV14 and TRBJ1-1; 12 nucleotides line up with TRBD1. V gave up 1 base and J gave up 4 bases; unmatched junction bases: 4. Per germline, CDR1 SGHDN and CDR2 FVKESK. The CDR3 length is 16 residues. The CDR3 nucleotides read TGTGCCAGCAGCCAAGCCGGGACAGGGGGCTTCACTGAAGCTTTCTTT. It yields the protein CASSQAGTGGFTEAFF.

DNA of the CDR3: TGTGCCAGCAGTCATTTGGCAGGGGGATCGCCCCAGCATTTT. Translated: CASSHLAGGSPQHF. The chain recombines TRBV6-4 with TRBJ1-5; 7 bases are shared with TRBD1. CDR3 length equals 14 residues. Germline V CDR1 and CDR2: MRHNA, SNTAGT. The ends lost 5 bases at V and 9 bases at J; junction bases unmatched: 10.

J is TRBJ1-2 and V is TRBV6-5; weak D call: TRBD1 (6 bases). The CDR3 contains 13 residues. Germline V gene lookup returns CDR1 MNHEY and CDR2 SVGAGI. V lost 8 bases and J lost 3, with 13 bases in between. The CDR3 bases are TGTGCCAGCGGCAAGGGGGTGTACTATGGCTACACCTTC. Translating it yields CASGKGVYYGYTF.

This chain uses TRBV11-2 with TRBJ1-2; unclear D gene. This CDR3 comprises 12 residues. V lost 5 bases to trimming and J lost 4 bases, with 8 bases between them. Germline values: CDR1 SGHAT, CDR2 FQNNGV. This CDR3 is CASSPGSYGYTF. Written as DNA, the CDR3 is TGTGCCAGCAGCCCGGGGAGCTATGGCTACACCTTC.

The V call is TRBV25-1, the J call TRBJ2-4, with 8 bases matching TRBD1. The CDR3 length is 13 residues. CDR1 is MGHDK, CDR2 SYGVNS, per germline. Germline trimming cut 8 bases from V and 4 bases from J; bases unmatched to any gene: 4. CDR3 sequence: CASGQGLKNIQYF. The CDR3 nucleotides read TGTGCCAGCGGACAGGGCCTTAAAAACATTCAGTACTTC.

The chain couples TRBV10-1 to TRBJ2-7; perhaps D is TRBD1 or TRBD2 (6 bases each). Deletions cut 4 bases from V and 7 bases from J, with 14 bases between. This CDR3 has 13 residues. CDR1 WNHNN and CDR2 SYGVQD come from the germline V gene (reference sequence). CDR3 sequence (DNA): TGCGCCAGCAGTGGAACAGGGAGGTGGGAGCAGTACTTC. Encoded protein: CASSGTGRWEQYF.

The CDR3 sequence: CASSDRGASEKLFF. The CDR3 DNA sequence: TGTGCCAGCAGTGATCGGGGGGCGAGCGAAAAACTGTTTTTT. The chain is built from TRBV2 and TRBJ1-4; TRBD1 is a possible D gene (6 bases). The germline V gene has CDR1 SNHLY and CDR2 FYNNEI. Trimming removed 3 bases from V and 8 bases from J, with 13 bases in between. The CDR3 length is 14 residues.